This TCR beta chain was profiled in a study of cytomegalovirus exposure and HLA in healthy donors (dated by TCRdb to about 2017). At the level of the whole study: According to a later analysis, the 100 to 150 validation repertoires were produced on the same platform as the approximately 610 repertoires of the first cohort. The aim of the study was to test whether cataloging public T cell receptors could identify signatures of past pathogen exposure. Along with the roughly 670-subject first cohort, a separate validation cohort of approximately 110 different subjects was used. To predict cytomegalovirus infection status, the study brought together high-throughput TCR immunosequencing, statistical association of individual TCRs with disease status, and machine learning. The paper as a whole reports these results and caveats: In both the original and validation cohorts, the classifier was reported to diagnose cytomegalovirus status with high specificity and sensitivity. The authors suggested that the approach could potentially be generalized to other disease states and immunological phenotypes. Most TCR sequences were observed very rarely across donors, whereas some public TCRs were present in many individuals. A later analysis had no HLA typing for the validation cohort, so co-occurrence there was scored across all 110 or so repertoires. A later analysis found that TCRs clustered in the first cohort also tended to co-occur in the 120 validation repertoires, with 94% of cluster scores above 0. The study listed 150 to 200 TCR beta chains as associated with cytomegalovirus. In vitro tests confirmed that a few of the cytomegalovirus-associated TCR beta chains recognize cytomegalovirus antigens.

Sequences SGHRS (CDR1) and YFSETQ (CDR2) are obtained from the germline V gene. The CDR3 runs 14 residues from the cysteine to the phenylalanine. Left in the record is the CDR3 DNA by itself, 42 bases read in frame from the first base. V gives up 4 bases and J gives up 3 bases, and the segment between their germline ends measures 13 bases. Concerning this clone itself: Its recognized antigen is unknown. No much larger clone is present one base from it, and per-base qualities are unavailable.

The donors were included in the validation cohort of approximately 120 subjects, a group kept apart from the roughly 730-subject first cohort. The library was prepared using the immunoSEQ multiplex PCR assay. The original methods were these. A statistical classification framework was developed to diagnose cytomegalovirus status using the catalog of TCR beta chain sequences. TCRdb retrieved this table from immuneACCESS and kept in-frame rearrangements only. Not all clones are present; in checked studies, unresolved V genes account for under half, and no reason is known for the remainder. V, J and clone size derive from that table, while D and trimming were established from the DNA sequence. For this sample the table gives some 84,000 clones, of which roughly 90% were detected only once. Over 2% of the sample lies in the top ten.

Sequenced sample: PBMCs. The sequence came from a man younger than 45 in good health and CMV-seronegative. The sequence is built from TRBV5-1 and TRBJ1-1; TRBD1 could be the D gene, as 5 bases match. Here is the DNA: TGCGCCAGCAGCAATCAGGGTGGGTACACTGAAGCTTTCTTT. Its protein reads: CASSNQGGYTEAFF.